This record covers a single TCR beta chain. Those enrolled in Seattle joined during active infection and were followed longitudinally afterward. CDR1 is LNHDA, CDR2 SQIVND, per germline (reference sequence). V was trimmed by 4 bases and J by 4 bases, leaving 10 bases between them. The CDR3 has 13 amino acids. The entry originates in a study of blood T cell repertoires in COVID-19. Overall study: The origin of the acute and convalescent COVID-19 samples was the United States, Italy and Spain. In each case, the material was cDNA or gDNA derived from T cells, B-cell-depleted T cells, or PBMCs.

The assay was immunoSEQ multiplex PCR, and TCRdb's table has in-frame clones only and misses some. The sample yields around 190,000 clones, 70% to 90% seen once. Material for sequencing was peripheral blood. This chain links TRBV19 with TRBJ1-1, with D unclear. The TCR comes from a man aged 50-60 years with COVID-19, enrolled during active disease. The CDR3 DNA follows: TGTGCCAGTAGTAGTCGGGGTTTCACTGAAGCTTTCTTT. Translated, it gives CASSSRGFTEAFF. The full variable domain, rest sourced from reference TRBV19 and TRBJ1-1, is DGGITQSPKYLFRKEGQNVTLSCEQNLNHDAMYWYRQDPGQGLRLIYYSQIVNDFQKGDIAEGYSVSREKKESFPLTVTSAQKNPTAFYLCASSSRGFTEAFFGQGTRLTVV.